This T cell receptor (beta chain) was found in a study of T cell responses to AZD1222 COVID-19 vaccine. This clone was counted a few times. Some clones are missing from TCRdb's copy, which holds only in-frame ones; the method was immunoSEQ multiplex PCR. The data show approximately 190,000 clones, 94% seen once. Germline V lookup: CDR1 LGHDT, CDR2 YNNKEL (reference sequence). This CDR3 has 16 amino acids. Trimming removed 2 bases from V and 0 bases from J; junction bases left unmatched: 4. The chain links TRBV3-1 (or the pseudogene TRBV3-2) to TRBJ2-3, with 8 bases matching TRBD2. Sequencing used peripheral blood, obtained on day 0 of AZD1222 vaccination. This TCR was recovered from an adult in good health. As DNA, the CDR3 is TGTGCCAGCAGCCAACTAGCGGGTTCTAGCACAGATACGCAGTATTTT. This translates into CASSQLAGSSTDTQYF.